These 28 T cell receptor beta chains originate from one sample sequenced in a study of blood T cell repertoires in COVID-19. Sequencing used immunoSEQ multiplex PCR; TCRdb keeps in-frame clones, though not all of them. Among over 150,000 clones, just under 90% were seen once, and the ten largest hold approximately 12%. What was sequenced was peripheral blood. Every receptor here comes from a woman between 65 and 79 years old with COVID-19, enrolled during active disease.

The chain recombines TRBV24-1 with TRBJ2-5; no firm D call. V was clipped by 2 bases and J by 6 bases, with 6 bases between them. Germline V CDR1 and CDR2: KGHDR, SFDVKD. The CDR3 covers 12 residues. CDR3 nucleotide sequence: TGTGCCACCAGTGATTCTAGGCAGACCCAGTACTTC. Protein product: CATSDSRQTQYF.

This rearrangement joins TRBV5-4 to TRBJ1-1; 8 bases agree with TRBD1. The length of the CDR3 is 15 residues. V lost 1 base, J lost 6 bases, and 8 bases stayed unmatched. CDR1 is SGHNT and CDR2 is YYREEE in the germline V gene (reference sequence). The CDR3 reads CASSLHDRGVPEAFF. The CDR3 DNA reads TGTGCCAGCAGCTTGCATGACAGGGGAGTGCCTGAAGCTTTCTTT.

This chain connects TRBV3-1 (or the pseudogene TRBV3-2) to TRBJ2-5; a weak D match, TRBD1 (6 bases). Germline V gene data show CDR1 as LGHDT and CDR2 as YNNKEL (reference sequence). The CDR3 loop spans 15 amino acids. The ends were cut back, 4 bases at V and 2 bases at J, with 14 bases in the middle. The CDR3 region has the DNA TGTGCCAGCAGCCCCGGACAGATAGCGCAAGAGACCCAGTACTTC. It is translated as CASSPGQIAQETQYF.

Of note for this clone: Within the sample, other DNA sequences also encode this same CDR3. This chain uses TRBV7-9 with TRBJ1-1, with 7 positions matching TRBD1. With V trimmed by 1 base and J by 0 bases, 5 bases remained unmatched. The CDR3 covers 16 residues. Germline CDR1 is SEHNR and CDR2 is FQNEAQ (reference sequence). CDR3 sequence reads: CASSLGDRSMNTEAFF. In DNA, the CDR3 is TGTGCCAGCAGCTTAGGGGACAGAAGTATGAACACTGAAGCTTTCTTT. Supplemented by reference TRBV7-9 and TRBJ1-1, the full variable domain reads DTGVSQNPRHKITKRGQNVTFRCDPISEHNRLYWYRQTLGQGPEFLTYFQNEAQLEKSRLLSDRFSAERPKGSFSTLEIQRTEQGDSAMYLCASSLGDRSMNTEAFFGQGTRLTVV.

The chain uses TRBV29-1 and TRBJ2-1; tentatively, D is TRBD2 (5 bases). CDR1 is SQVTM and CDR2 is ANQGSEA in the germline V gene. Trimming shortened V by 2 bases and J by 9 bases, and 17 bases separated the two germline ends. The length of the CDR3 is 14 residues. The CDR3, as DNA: TGCAGCGTTGAAACTAGATCACTCGTAAGTGAGCAGTTCTTC. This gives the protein CSVETRSLVSEQFF.

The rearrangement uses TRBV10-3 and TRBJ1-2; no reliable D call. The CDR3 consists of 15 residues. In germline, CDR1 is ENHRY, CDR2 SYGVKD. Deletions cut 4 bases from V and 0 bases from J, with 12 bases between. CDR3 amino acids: CAISVSVSANYGYTF. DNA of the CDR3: TGTGCCATCAGTGTGTCCGTTTCTGCTAACTATGGCTACACCTTC.

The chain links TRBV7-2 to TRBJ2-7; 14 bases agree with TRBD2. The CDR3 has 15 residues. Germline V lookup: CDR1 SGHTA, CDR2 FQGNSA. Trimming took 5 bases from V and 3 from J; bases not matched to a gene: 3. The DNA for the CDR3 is TGTGCCAGCAGCGTCGGGACTAGCGGGGGCTACGAGCAGTACTTC. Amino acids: CASSVGTSGGYEQYF.

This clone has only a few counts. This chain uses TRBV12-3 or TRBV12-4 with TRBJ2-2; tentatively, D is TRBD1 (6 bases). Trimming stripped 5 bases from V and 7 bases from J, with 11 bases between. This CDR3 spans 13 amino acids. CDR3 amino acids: CASSPQGIGELFF. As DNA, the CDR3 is TGTGCCAGCAGTCCACAGGGAATCGGGGAGCTGTTTTTT.

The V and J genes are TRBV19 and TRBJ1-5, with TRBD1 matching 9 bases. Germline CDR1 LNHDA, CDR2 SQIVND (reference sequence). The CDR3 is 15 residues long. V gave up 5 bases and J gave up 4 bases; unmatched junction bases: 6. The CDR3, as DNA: TGTGCCAGTAGTTCTCACAGGGGGCCAAATCAGCCCCAGCATTTT. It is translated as CASSSHRGPNQPQHF.

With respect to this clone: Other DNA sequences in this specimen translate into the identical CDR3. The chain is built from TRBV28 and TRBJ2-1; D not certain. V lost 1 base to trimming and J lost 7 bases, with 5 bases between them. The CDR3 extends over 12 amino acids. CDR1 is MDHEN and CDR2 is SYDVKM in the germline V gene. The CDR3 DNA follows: TGTGCCAGCAGTTTATCCAGGAATGAGCAGTTCTTC. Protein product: CASSLSRNEQFF. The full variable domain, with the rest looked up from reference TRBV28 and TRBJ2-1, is DVKVTQSSRYLVKRTGEKVFLECVQDMDHENMFWYRQDPGLGLRLIYFSYDVKMKEKGDIPEGYSVSREKKERFSLILESASTNQTSMYLCASSLSRNEQFFGPGTRLTVL.

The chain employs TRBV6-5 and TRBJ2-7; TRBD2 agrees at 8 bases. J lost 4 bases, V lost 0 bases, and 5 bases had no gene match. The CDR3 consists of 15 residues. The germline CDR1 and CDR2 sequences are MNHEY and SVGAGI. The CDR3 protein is CASSYSSLAGYEQYF. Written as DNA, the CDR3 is TGTGCCAGCAGTTACTCGAGTCTAGCGGGTTACGAGCAGTACTTC.

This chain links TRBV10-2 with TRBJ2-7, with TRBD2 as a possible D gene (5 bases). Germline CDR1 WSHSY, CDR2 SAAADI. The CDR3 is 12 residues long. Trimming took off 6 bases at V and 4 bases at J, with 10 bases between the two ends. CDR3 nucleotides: TGCGCCAGCAGCACTAGTTTATACGAGCAGTACTTC. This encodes CASSTSLYEQYF.

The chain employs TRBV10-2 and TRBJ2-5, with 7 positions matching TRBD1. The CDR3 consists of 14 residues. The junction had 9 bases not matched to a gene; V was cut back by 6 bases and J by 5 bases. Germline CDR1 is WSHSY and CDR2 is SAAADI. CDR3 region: CASRPDRVGETQYF. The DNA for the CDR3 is TGCGCCAGCAGGCCAGACAGGGTGGGCGAGACCCAGTACTTC.

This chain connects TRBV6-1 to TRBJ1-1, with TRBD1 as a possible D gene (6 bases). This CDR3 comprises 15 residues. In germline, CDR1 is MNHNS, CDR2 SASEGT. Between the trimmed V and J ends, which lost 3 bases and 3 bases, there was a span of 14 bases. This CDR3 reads CASSDRQASYTEAFF. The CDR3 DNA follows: TGTGCCAGCAGTGACCGACAGGCCTCGTACACTGAAGCTTTCTTT.

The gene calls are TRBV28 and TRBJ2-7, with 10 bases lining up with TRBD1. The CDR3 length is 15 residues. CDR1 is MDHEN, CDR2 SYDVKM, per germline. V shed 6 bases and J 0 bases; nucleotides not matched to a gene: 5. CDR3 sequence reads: CASRKTGGSSYEQYF. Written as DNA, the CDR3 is TGTGCCAGCAGGAAGACAGGGGGCTCCTCCTACGAGCAGTACTTC.

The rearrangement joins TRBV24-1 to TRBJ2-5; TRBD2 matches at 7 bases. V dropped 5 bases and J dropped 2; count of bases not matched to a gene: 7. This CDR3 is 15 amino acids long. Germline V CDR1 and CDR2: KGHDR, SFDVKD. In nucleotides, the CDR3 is TGTGCCACCAGTGGTTGGGGGGGAAGACAAGAGACCCAGTACTTC. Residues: CATSGWGGRQETQYF.

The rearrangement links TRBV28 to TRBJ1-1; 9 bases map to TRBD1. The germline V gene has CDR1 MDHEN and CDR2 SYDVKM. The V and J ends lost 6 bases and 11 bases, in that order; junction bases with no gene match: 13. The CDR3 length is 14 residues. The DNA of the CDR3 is TGTGCCAGCAGCGACAGGGGGGTGAGGGCTGGTGCTTTCTTT. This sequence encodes CASSDRGVRAGAFF.

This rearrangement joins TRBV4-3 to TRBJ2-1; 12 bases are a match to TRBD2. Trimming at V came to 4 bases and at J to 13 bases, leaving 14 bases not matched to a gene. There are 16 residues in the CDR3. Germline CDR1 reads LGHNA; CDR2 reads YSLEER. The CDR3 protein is CASSRSPSGRVQDQFF. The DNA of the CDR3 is TGCGCCAGCAGCCGATCCCCTAGCGGGAGGGTCCAAGATCAGTTCTTC.

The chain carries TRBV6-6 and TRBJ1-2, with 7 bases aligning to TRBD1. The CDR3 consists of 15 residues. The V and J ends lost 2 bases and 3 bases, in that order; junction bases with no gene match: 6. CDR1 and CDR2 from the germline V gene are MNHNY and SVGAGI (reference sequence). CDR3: CASSYQAGGDYGYTF. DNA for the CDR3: TGTGCCAGCAGTTACCAGGCAGGGGGAGACTATGGCTACACCTTC.

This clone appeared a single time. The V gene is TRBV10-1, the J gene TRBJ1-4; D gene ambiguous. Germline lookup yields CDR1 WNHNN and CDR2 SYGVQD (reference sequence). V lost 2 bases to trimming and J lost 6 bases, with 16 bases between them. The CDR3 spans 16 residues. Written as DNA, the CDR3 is TGCGCCAGCAGTGAGACCCCGACCCCGAGGTATGAAAAACTGTTTTTT. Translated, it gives CASSETPTPRYEKLFF.

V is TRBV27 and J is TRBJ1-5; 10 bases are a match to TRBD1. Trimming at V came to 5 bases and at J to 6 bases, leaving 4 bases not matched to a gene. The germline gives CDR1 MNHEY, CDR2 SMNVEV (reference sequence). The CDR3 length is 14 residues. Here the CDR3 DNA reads TGTGCCAGCAGTCTGACAGGGGGCGGTCAGCCCCAGCATTTT. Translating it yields CASSLTGGGQPQHF.

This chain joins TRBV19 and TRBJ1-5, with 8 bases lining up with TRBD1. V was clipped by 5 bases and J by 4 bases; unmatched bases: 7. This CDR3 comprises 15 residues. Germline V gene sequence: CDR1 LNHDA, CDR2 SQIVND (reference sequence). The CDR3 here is CASSLLGQENQPQHF. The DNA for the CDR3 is TGTGCCAGTAGTTTATTGGGACAGGAGAATCAGCCCCAGCATTTT.

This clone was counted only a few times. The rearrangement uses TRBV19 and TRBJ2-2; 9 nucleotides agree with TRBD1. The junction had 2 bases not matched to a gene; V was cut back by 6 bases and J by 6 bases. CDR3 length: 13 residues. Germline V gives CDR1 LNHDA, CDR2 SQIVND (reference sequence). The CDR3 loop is CASSGQGPGELFF. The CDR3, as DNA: TGTGCCAGTAGCGGACAGGGGCCCGGGGAGCTGTTTTTT.

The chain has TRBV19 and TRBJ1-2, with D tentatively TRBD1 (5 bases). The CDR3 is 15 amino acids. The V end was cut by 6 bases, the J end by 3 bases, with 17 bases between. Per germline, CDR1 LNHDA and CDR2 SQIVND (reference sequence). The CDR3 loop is CASRFETASHYGYTF. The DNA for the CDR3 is TGTGCCAGTAGATTCGAGACAGCCTCACACTATGGCTACACCTTC.

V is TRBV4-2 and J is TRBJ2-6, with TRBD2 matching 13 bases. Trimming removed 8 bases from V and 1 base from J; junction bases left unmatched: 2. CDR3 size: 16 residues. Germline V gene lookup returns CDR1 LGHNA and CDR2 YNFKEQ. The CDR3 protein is CASRTSGRSGANVLTF. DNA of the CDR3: TGTGCCAGCCGGACTAGCGGGAGATCTGGGGCCAACGTCCTGACTTTC.

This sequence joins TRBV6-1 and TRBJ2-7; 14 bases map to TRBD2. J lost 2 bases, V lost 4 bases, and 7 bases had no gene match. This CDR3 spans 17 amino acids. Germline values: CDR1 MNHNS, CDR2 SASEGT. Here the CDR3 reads CASSGLAGGTSAYEQYF. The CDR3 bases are TGTGCCAGCAGTGGACTAGCGGGAGGGACTTCCGCCTACGAGCAGTACTTC.

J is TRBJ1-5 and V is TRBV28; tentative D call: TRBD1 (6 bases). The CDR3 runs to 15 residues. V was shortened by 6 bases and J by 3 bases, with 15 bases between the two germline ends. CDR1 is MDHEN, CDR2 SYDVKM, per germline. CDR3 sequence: CASRNNGQPNQPQHF. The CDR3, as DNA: TGTGCCAGCAGAAACAACGGACAGCCCAATCAGCCCCAGCATTTT.

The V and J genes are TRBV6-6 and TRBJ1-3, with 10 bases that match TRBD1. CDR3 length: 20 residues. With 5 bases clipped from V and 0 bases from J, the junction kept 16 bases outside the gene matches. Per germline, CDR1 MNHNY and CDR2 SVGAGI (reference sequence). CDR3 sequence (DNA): TGTGCCAGCAGTCCCACGCTGGGACAGGGGATTCGTTTCTCTGGAAACACCATATATTTT. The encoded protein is CASSPTLGQGIRFSGNTIYF.